Here is one T cell receptor (beta chain) with its context. The antigen is unknown. These data belong to a study of chemoradiotherapy in HPV16-positive cancers. Regarding the study as a whole: HPV-responsive T-cell expansion during chemoradiotherapy was linked to improved recurrence-free survival in HPV16-positive patients.

TCRdb's copy holds only in-frame clones and misses some; the assay was immunoSEQ multiplex PCR. Of about 53,000 clones listed, roughly nine tenths are singletons. The sequenced sample was blood, obtained from a patient who underwent chemoradiotherapy. The TCR comes from a human donor with HPV-associated anogenital cancer.

The DNA of the CDR3 is TGTGCCAGTAACGGGAGGGGCAATGAGCAGTTCTTC. It translates to CASNGRGNEQFF. The V gene is TRBV7-9, the J gene TRBJ2-1; 8 bases are shared with TRBD2. Germline CDR1 reads SEHNR; CDR2 reads FQNEAQ (reference sequence). The ends lost 9 bases at V and 6 bases at J; junction bases unmatched: 4. The CDR3 loop spans 12 amino acids. The entire variable domain, with the rest obtained from reference TRBV7-9 and TRBJ2-1, is as follows: DTGVSQNPRHKITKRGQNVTFRCDPISEHNRLYWYRQTLGQGPEFLTYFQNEAQLEKSRLLSDRFSAERPKGSFSTLEIQRTEQGDSAMYLCASNGRGNEQFFGPGTRLTVL.